The subject of this entry is one TCR beta chain. This sample is drawn from a study of sequential checkpoint blockade in melanoma. Documented treatment: randomized to nivolumab then ipilimumab (arm A) or the reverse (arm B). From germline, CDR1 is SGHRS and CDR2 YFSETQ. The V gene lost 0 bases and the J gene lost 0 bases, with 10 bases spanning the gap. This CDR3 region has 16 residues. Profiling relied on immunoSEQ multiplex PCR, and the TCRdb table lists in-frame clones only, not all of them. The sample holds about 6,000 clones, 21% seen once. The TCR sequence derives from a human donor with melanoma. Material: tumor tissue (inferred from file names), obtained from a patient given nivolumab and ipilimumab in sequence. The V gene is TRBV5-1, the J gene TRBJ1-3, with D unclear. In DNA, the CDR3 is TGCGCCAGCAGCTTGGTGACGGGCAACTCTGGAAACACCATATATTTT. This translates into CASSLVTGNSGNTIYF.